Listed here are 19 T cell receptor beta chains from one sample, sequenced in a study of T cells in women clearing cervical HPV infection. Generated by immunoSEQ multiplex PCR, the TCRdb table keeps only in-frame clones and is missing some. The sample data list roughly 22,000 clones. Specimen: blood buffy coat. Receptor source: a woman aged 18 to 75 with a cervical HPV16 infection that either progressed to CIN3+ or cleared (not recorded which).

Comments on this clone: From the germline J gene comes the end of the CDR3, since the read stops 3 residues before it. The chain has TRBV7-3 and TRBJ2-5, with a tentative D call TRBD1 (6 bases). Looked up from germline, CDR1 is SGHTA and CDR2 is FQGTGA. The V end lost 5 bases, the J end lost 5 bases, and 12 bases lay between the germline ends. The CDR3 contains 13 residues. The CDR3 spells CASSLHRVETQYF. CDR3 DNA, as far as it was read: TGTGCCAGCAGCCTCCACAGGGTGGAGACC.

On this clone itself: The read halts 3 residues ahead of the CDR3 end, with the missing end drawn from the germline J gene. The genes are TRBV5-6 and TRBJ2-3; TRBD2 is a possible D gene (5 bases). The CDR3 spans 15 residues. CDR1 is SGHDT and CDR2 is YYEEEE in the germline V gene. The V end was cut by 5 bases, the J end by 3 bases, with 16 bases between. CDR3 DNA, as far as it was read: TGTGCCAGCAGACACTACGGGGTAAGGACAGATACG. Amino acid sequence: CASRHYGVRTDT. Given in full, the CDR3 is CASRHYGVRTDTQYF. Based on the CDR3 plus reference TRBV5-6 and TRBJ2-3, the full variable domain is DAGVTQSPTHLIKTRGQQVTLRCSPKSGHDTVSWYQQALGQGPQFIFQYYEEEERQRGNFPDRFSGHQFPNYSSELNVNALLLGDSALYLCASRHYGVRTDTQYFGPGTRLTVL.

Turning to this clone: Read data end 3 residues before the CDR3 end; the end is taken from the germline J gene. The chain employs TRBV5-6 and TRBJ2-3; TRBD1 agrees at 9 bases. Germline CDR1 is SGHDT and CDR2 is YYEEEE. This CDR3 has 15 amino acids. Trimming at V came to 4 bases and at J to 2 bases, leaving 5 bases not matched to a gene. CDR3 region: CASSPGTGITDTQYF. The sequenced CDR3 bases are TGTGCCAGCAGCCCCGGGACAGGGATCACAGATACG.

This clone counts as medium-sized (0.01 to 0.1%) by frequency. From the germline J gene comes the end of the CDR3, since the read stops 3 residues before it. The gene calls are TRBV13 and TRBJ1-2; the D gene is possibly TRBD1 (6 bases). Trimming pared 0 bases from V and 2 bases from J, leaving 13 bases between. From germline, CDR1 is PRHDT and CDR2 FYEKMQ (reference sequence). The CDR3 totals 16 residues. The covered CDR3 bases are TGTGCCAGCAGCTTAGGCCGGGGTAGGGGGAACTATGGC. Translating it yields CASSLGRGRGNYG. The whole CDR3 sequence is CASSLGRGRGNYGYTF.

With regard to this clone: The CDR3 goes on 3 residues after the read ends, and that part is filled in from the germline J gene. The chain links TRBV20-1 to TRBJ2-1; D gene ambiguous. Trimming removed 1 base at V and 6 bases at J, with 7 bases between. CDR1 and CDR2 from the germline V gene are DFQATT and SNEGSKA (reference sequence). The CDR3 sequence is 12 residues long. The CDR3 region is CSARGISNEQFF. The CDR3 bases that were read are TGCAGTGCTAGAGGAATCAGCAATGAG.

About this clone itself: The read finishes 3 residues shy of the CDR3 end, and the germline J gene is used to complete it. The chain recombines TRBV19 with TRBJ1-2, with D unresolved. The CDR3 loop spans 12 amino acids. The germline gives CDR1 LNHDA, CDR2 SQIVND (reference sequence). The CDR3 DNA, read in part, is TGTGCCAGTAGTATCTTCGGTCGCGGC. It translates to CASSIFGRG. The CDR3, in full, reads CASSIFGRGYTF.

This CDR3 is CASSGDRRYTGELFF. The sequenced part of the CDR3 DNA is TGTGCCAGCTCAGGGGACAGGCGGTACACCGGGGAG. The rearrangement uses TRBV18 and TRBJ2-2, with TRBD1 identical over 8 bases. The read halts 3 residues ahead of the CDR3 end, with the missing end drawn from the germline J gene. CDR1 KGHSH and CDR2 LQKENI come from the germline V gene. This CDR3 has 15 amino acids. V shed 5 bases, J shed 3 bases, and the junction held 5 bases outside the gene matches.

Turning to this clone: The CDR3 end lies 3 residues beyond the end of the read and is filled in from the germline J gene. V gene TRBV19 combines with J gene TRBJ1-5; the match to TRBD1 covers 11 bases. The junction had 4 bases not matched to a gene; V was cut back by 11 bases and J by 4 bases. Germline V gene data show CDR1 as LNHDA and CDR2 as SQIVND (reference sequence). This CDR3 has 13 residues. This CDR3 reads CAVGTGGNQPQHF. CDR3 DNA (partial): TGTGCCGTCGGGACAGGGGGGAATCAGCCC.

With regard to this clone: The read ends 3 residues early relative to the CDR3; the germline J gene fills the gap. The chain is built from TRBV20-1 and TRBJ2-1; TRBD2 aligns across 11 bases. CDR3 length: 17 amino acids. CDR1 and CDR2 (germline): DFQATT, SNEGSKA (reference sequence). V was pared by 5 bases and J by 2 bases, with 11 bases of the junction left unmatched. CDR3 bases read: TGCAGTGCTCCCCTAGCGGGAGGTCCCTCAACCTACAATGAG. Translation: CSAPLAGGPSTYNE. The CDR3 reads in full as CSAPLAGGPSTYNEQFF.

On this clone itself: The read gets to within 3 residues of the CDR3 end, and the germline J gene fills in the rest. This chain uses TRBV11-2 with TRBJ1-1, with D unresolved. V lost 0 bases and J 5 bases, leaving 13 bases between the germline ends. Germline lookup yields CDR1 SGHAT and CDR2 FQNNGV. This CDR3 comprises 15 residues. CDR3 DNA, as far as it was read: TGTGCCAGCAGCTTAGATTTCGGGGAGGCAACTGAA. Protein: CASSLDFGEATE. In full, the CDR3 is CASSLDFGEATEAFF. Using reference TRBV11-2 and TRBJ1-1 for the parts outside the CDR3, the full variable domain is EAGVAQSPRYKIIEKRQSVAFWCNPISGHATLYWYQQILGQGPKLLIQFQNNGVVDDSQLPKDRFSAERLKGVDSTLKIQPAKLEDSAVYLCASSLDFGEATEAFFGQGTRLTVV.

Of note for this clone: From the germline J gene comes the end of the CDR3, since the read stops 3 residues before it. V usage is TRBV30 and J usage is TRBJ1-1; D is unresolved. With 0 bases removed from V and 5 bases from J, the gap between germline ends came to 10 bases. The CDR3 has 13 amino acids. Germline V gene lookup returns CDR1 GTSNPN and CDR2 SVGIG (reference sequence). The chain's CDR3 is CAWSVRTITEAFF. The CDR3 bases that were read are TGTGCCTGGAGTGTACGGACTATAACTGAA.

As concerns this clone: The read finishes 3 residues shy of the CDR3 end, and the germline J gene is used to complete it. The rearrangement joins TRBV7-2 to TRBJ1-1, with D unclear. Trimming cost V 3 bases and J 0 bases, with 5 bases left between them. Germline loops: CDR1 SGHTA, CDR2 FQGNSA. This CDR3 is 13 amino acids long. CDR3 DNA, as far as it was read: TGTGCCAGCAGCTTTTCCGTGAACACTGAA. Translated, it gives CASSFSVNTE. The entire CDR3 reads CASSFSVNTEAFF.

To note about this clone: From the germline J gene comes the end of the CDR3, since the read stops 3 residues before it. The rearrangement joins TRBV30 to TRBJ2-7, with 9 bases aligning to TRBD1. The CDR3 consists of 15 residues. Trimming at V came to 1 base and at J to 2 bases, leaving 6 bases not matched to a gene. Germline CDR1 and CDR2: GTSNPN and SVGIG (reference sequence). The CDR3 loop reads CAWSGIRDRAYEQYF. The covered CDR3 bases are TGTGCCTGGAGTGGGATCCGGGACAGGGCCTACGAG.

Concerning this clone itself: The CDR3 extends 3 residues past the end of the read, so its final part is completed from the germline J gene. This sequence joins TRBV7-3 and TRBJ1-2; maybe TRBD1 (6 bases). CDR1 is SGHTA, CDR2 FQGTGA, per germline. The CDR3 runs 16 residues. CDR3 sequence: CASSLTGHSQGGYYTF. The part of the CDR3 DNA that was read is TGTGCCAGCAGCTTAACCGGACATTCACAGGGCGGGTAC. The variable domain in full, with the rest retrieved from reference TRBV7-3 and TRBJ1-2, is GAGVSQTPSNKVTEKGKYVELRCDPISGHTALYWYRQSLGQGPEFLIYFQGTGAADDSGLPNDRFFAVRPEGSVSTLKIQRTERGDSAVYLCASSLTGHSQGGYYTFGSGTRLTVV.

Turning to this clone: The read ends 3 residues before the CDR3 terminus; that terminus is restored from the germline J gene. V usage is TRBV5-1 and J usage is TRBJ2-3, with D perhaps TRBD2 (5 bases). This CDR3 region has 15 residues. The V gene's germline CDR1 is SGHRS and CDR2 YFSETQ. V gave up 0 bases and J gave up 1 base, with 9 bases separating them. The CDR3 reads CASSLGGLGTDTQYF. The CDR3 DNA, read in part, is TGCGCCAGCAGCTTGGGAGGGCTGGGCACAGATACG.

Comment on this clone: The sequenced fragment ends 3 residues before the CDR3 boundary, so the rest is inferred from the germline J gene. The V gene is TRBV5-4, the J gene TRBJ2-7; the match to TRBD1 covers 9 bases. Germline loops: CDR1 SGHNT, CDR2 YYREEE (reference sequence). J gave up 2 bases and V 3 bases, and 0 bases lay outside the gene matches. This CDR3 contains 13 residues. This chain's CDR3 is CASSWDRAYEQYF. The CDR3 bases that were read are TGTGCCAGCAGCTGGGACAGGGCCTACGAG.

Points on this clone: The CDR3 extends 3 residues past the end of the read, so its final part is completed from the germline J gene. The chain employs TRBV12-3 or TRBV12-4 and TRBJ2-3; D gene unclear. The V end lost 2 bases, the J end lost 4 bases, and 10 bases lay between the germline ends. This CDR3 contains 14 residues. CDR3 residues: CASSLRHGPDTQYF. The DNA read from the CDR3 is TGTGCCAGCAGTTTAAGACACGGCCCAGATACG.

Measured by frequency, this clone is medium-sized. The CDR3 is cut off 3 residues early in the read; its end comes from the germline J gene. The rearrangement joins TRBV7-3 to TRBJ2-3; 11 bases align to TRBD2. Germline loops: CDR1 SGHTA, CDR2 FQGTGA. This CDR3 has 16 residues. V lost 3 bases and J lost 1; bases outside the gene matches: 3. CDR3 protein: CASSLGLAVGTDTQYF. The sequenced part of the CDR3 DNA is TGTGCCAGCAGCTTGGGACTAGCGGTAGGCACAGATACG. Full variable domain (missing parts from reference TRBV7-3 and TRBJ2-3): GAGVSQTPSNKVTEKGKYVELRCDPISGHTALYWYRQSLGQGPEFLIYFQGTGAADDSGLPNDRFFAVRPEGSVSTLKIQRTERGDSAVYLCASSLGLAVGTDTQYFGPGTRLTVL.

On this clone itself: The CDR3 extends 3 residues past the end of the read, so its final part is completed from the germline J gene. The rearrangement uses TRBV19 and TRBJ1-1; D unresolved. Germline V gene sequence: CDR1 LNHDA, CDR2 SQIVND (reference sequence). There are 15 residues in the CDR3. Trimming removed 1 base from V and 0 bases from J, with 9 bases in between. Incomplete CDR3 DNA: TGTGCCAGTAGTATAGTGGTCCAGATGAACACTGAA. Translating gives CASSIVVQMNTE. The whole CDR3 sequence is CASSIVVQMNTEAFF.